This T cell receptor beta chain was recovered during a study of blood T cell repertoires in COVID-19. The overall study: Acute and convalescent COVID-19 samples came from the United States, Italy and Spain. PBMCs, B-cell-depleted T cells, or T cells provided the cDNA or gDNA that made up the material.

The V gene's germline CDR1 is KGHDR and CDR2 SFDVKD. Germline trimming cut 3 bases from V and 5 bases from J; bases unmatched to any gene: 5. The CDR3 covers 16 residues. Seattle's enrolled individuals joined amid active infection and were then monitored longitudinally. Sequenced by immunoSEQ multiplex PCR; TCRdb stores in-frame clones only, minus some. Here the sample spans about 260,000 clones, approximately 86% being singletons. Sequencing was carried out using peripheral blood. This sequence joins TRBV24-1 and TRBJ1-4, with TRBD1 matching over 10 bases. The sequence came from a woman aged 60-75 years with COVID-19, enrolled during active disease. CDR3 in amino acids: CATSDPAGQGNEKLFF. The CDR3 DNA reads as TGTGCCACCAGTGATCCAGCGGGACAGGGGAATGAAAAACTGTTTTTT.